The 17 T cell receptor beta chains in this list originate from one sample, sequenced in a study of T-cell memory formation after mild COVID-19. MiXCR was run by TCRdb on the 5' RACE reads, yielding one entry per CDR3 protein. Here the sample spans 350,000 to 500,000 distinct CDR3 sequences, about a sixth being singletons. The sample comprised PBMCs or a T cell subset sorted from them (not recorded which). Receptors were obtained from a young man who had mild COVID-19 (a few samples of this study predate the infection). Cell type and time point are not known.

The J gene is TRBJ2-1, the V gene TRBV4-1; TRBD2 might be the D (5 bases). The CDR3 is 14 amino acids. CDR1 and CDR2 from the germline V gene are MGHRA and YSYEKL. The V end lost 4 bases, the J end lost 5 bases, and 12 bases lay between the germline ends. Written as DNA, the CDR3 is TGCGCCAGCAGCCTCCAGGAAGCGGACAATGAGCAGTTCTTC. It translates to CASSLQEADNEQFF.

The chain employs TRBV5-1 and TRBJ1-1, with D possibly being TRBD1 (5 bases). The CDR3 has 15 amino acids. The germline V gene has CDR1 SGHRS and CDR2 YFSETQ. Trimming removed 4 bases from V and 5 bases from J, with 18 bases in between. In DNA, the CDR3 is TGCGCCAGCAGCGAGGGGAGGGCCGGAACTACTGAAGCTTTCTTT. It specifies CASSEGRAGTTEAFF.

V is TRBV18 and J is TRBJ1-2; 8 bases map to TRBD1. Germline-derived CDR1 and CDR2 are KGHSH and LQKENI. The V segment lost 2 bases and the J segment 2 bases; nucleotides outside the gene matches: 4. This CDR3 spans 15 amino acids. In DNA, the CDR3 is TGTGCCAGCTCACCAGCAGGGGGCGAGAACTATGGCTACACCTTC. This sequence encodes CASSPAGGENYGYTF.

There are many counts of this clonotype. The chain recombines TRBV5-1 with TRBJ2-1; D might be TRBD2 (5 bases). Trimming took off 1 base at V and 6 bases at J, with 11 bases between the two ends. The CDR3 has 14 residues. Germline CDR1 SGHRS, CDR2 YFSETQ. DNA for the CDR3: TGCGCCAGCAGCTTGTATCTAGCACGCAATGAGCAGTTCTTC. Its protein is CASSLYLARNEQFF.

This clonotype has at least ten counts. The CDR3 here is CASSEMGFGTGPNEQFF. The CDR3 bases are TGTGCCAGCAGTGAAATGGGCTTTGGGACAGGGCCCAATGAGCAGTTCTTC. The chain recombines TRBV28 with TRBJ2-1; 9 nucleotides agree with TRBD1. J was trimmed by 6 bases and V by 5 bases; bases with no gene match: 14. The V gene's germline CDR1 is MDHEN and CDR2 SYDVKM. This CDR3 is 17 amino acids long.

V usage is TRBV15 and J usage is TRBJ1-1, with D possibly being TRBD1 (6 bases). Germline-derived CDR1 and CDR2 are LNHNV and YYDKDF (reference sequence). This CDR3 is built from 14 residues. Trimming pared 5 bases from V and 5 bases from J, leaving 15 bases between. CDR3 nucleotide sequence: TGTGCCACCAGCCCGAGGGGGGGTTTTACTGAAGCTTTCTTT. Translation gives CATSPRGGFTEAFF. The full variable domain, its missing parts supplied by reference TRBV15 and TRBJ1-1, is DAMVIQNPRYQVTQFGKPVTLSCSQTLNHNVMYWYQQKSSQAPKLLFHYYDKDFNNEADTPDNFQSRRPNTSFCFLDIRSPGLGDTAMYLCATSPRGGFTEAFFGQGTRLTVV.

This clonotype has just a few counts. This chain joins TRBV7-9 and TRBJ2-2; 8 bases align to TRBD1. The CDR3 has 16 amino acids. Trimming took 4 bases from V and 3 from J; bases not matched to a gene: 7. In germline, CDR1 is SEHNR, CDR2 FQNEAQ (reference sequence). CDR3 DNA sequence: TGTGCCAGCAGCTCAGTGACAGGGGTGGACACCGGGGAGCTGTTTTTT. Translated, it gives CASSSVTGVDTGELFF.

This chain links TRBV20-1 with TRBJ2-1, with 13 bases matching TRBD2. V lost 3 bases, J lost 5 bases, and 1 base stayed unmatched. CDR1 is DFQATT, CDR2 SNEGSKA, per germline (reference sequence). The CDR3 loop spans 14 amino acids. The CDR3 nucleotides read TGCAGTGCTAGGGGACTAGCGGGGAACAATGAGCAGTTCTTC. This encodes CSARGLAGNNEQFF.

This clonotype has a handful of counts. The gene calls are TRBV19 and TRBJ1-1, with no clear D. Between the trimmed V and J ends, which lost 3 bases and 1 base, there was a span of 6 bases. The germline V gene has CDR1 LNHDA and CDR2 SQIVND (reference sequence). This CDR3 spans 13 amino acids. CDR3 region: CASSILQNTEAFF. CDR3 DNA: TGTGCCAGTAGTATCTTACAGAACACTGAAGCTTTCTTT. The full variable domain, in which reference TRBV19 and TRBJ1-1 provide the parts outside the CDR3, is DGGITQSPKYLFRKEGQNVTLSCEQNLNHDAMYWYRQDPGQGLRLIYYSQIVNDFQKGDIAEGYSVSREKKESFPLTVTSAQKNPTAFYLCASSILQNTEAFFGQGTRLTVV.

The chain combines TRBV15 with TRBJ1-6; D is uncertain. V lost 3 bases and J 6 bases, leaving 15 bases between the germline ends. Germline lookup yields CDR1 LNHNV and CDR2 YYDKDF (reference sequence). The CDR3 covers 16 residues. CDR3 in amino acids: CATSRTKAGSNSPLHF. The CDR3 bases are TGTGCCACCAGCAGGACTAAAGCGGGTAGTAATTCACCCCTCCACTTT.

DNA for the CDR3: TGTGCCAGCAGCTACCGGGACAGGGCCGGGGAGCTGTTTTTT. This sequence encodes CASSYRDRAGELFF. This sequence joins TRBV3-1 and TRBJ2-2; 9 bases line up with TRBD1. J was trimmed by 6 bases and V by 5 bases; bases with no gene match: 4. Germline values: CDR1 LGHDT, CDR2 YNNKEL (reference sequence). The CDR3 loop spans 14 amino acids.

This clonotype occurred a few times. The chain carries TRBV27 and TRBJ1-5, with 7 bases aligning to TRBD1. From germline, CDR1 is MNHEY and CDR2 SMNVEV (reference sequence). The length of the CDR3 is 14 residues. J lost 1 base, V lost 8 bases, and 5 bases had no gene match. The CDR3 reads CASGPTGSNQPQHF. CDR3 nucleotide sequence: TGTGCCAGCGGACCGACAGGGAGCAATCAGCCCCAGCATTTT.

The gene calls are TRBV27 and TRBJ2-7, with D tentatively TRBD1 (6 bases). V dropped 7 bases and J dropped 0 bases, with 16 bases sitting between them. The CDR3 extends over 15 amino acids. Germline lookup yields CDR1 MNHEY and CDR2 SMNVEV (reference sequence). The CDR3 is CASTRRPRGSYEQYF. The CDR3, as DNA: TGTGCCAGCACCCGCCGCCCCAGGGGCTCCTACGAGCAGTACTTC.

This clonotype was counted a few times. The chain combines TRBV18 with TRBJ2-3, with 8 nucleotides matching TRBD2. The CDR3 spans 17 residues. CDR1 and CDR2 (germline): KGHSH, LQKENI. V lost 3 bases to trimming and J lost 3 bases; unmatched junction nucleotides: 11. The CDR3 DNA follows: TGTGCCAGCTCACCGCCTCGCGGGGGGAAACCTACAGATACGCAGTATTTT. It codes for CASSPPRGGKPTDTQYF.

This clonotype was observed a few times. The CDR3 protein is CASSFHGTRAPTDTQYF. CDR3 nucleotide sequence: TGCGCCAGCAGCTTCCACGGGACCCGCGCGCCCACAGATACGCAGTATTTT. The chain combines TRBV5-1 with TRBJ2-3, with D possibly being TRBD1 or TRBD2 (5 bases each). V lost 2 bases to trimming and J lost 2 bases, with 18 bases between them. The CDR3 has 17 residues. Germline V gives CDR1 SGHRS, CDR2 YFSETQ. Variable domain in full (rest from reference TRBV5-1 and TRBJ2-3): KAGVTQTPRYLIKTRGQQVTLSCSPISGHRSVSWYQQTPGQGLQFLFEYFSETQRNKGNFPGRFSGRQFSNSRSEMNVSTLELGDSALYLCASSFHGTRAPTDTQYFGPGTRLTVL.

This rearrangement joins TRBV20-1 to TRBJ2-5; 8 nucleotides align to TRBD1. The CDR3 extends over 15 amino acids. V shed 0 bases and J 4 bases; nucleotides not matched to a gene: 7. Germline CDR1 DFQATT, CDR2 SNEGSKA (reference sequence). The CDR3 DNA sequence: TGCAGTGCTAGAGATCAGGCAGGGGGCGGAGAGACCCAGTACTTC. This translates into CSARDQAGGGETQYF.

The gene calls are TRBV7-9 and TRBJ2-7; the D is unclear. CDR3 length: 12 amino acids. The V end lost 3 bases, the J end lost 3 bases, and 6 bases lay between the germline ends. The germline V gene encodes CDR1 SEHNR and CDR2 FQNEAQ (reference sequence). This CDR3 is CASSLANYEQYF. CDR3 nucleotides: TGTGCCAGCAGCTTGGCAAACTACGAGCAGTACTTC.